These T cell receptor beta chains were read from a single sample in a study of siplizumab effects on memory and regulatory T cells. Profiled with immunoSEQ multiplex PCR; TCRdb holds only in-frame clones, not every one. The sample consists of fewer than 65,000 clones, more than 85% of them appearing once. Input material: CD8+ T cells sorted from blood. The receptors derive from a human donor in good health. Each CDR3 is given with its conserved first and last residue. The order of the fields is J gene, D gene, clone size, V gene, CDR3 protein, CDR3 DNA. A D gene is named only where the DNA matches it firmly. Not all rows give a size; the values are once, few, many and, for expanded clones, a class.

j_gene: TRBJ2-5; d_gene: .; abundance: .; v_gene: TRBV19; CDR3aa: CASSRDNRRQETQYF; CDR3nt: TGTGCCAGTAGTCGAGACAACCGACGCCAAGAGACCCAGTACTTC
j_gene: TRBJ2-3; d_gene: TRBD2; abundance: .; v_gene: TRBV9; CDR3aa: CASSVFSGSTDTQYF; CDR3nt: TGTGCCAGCAGCGTATTTAGCGGGAGCACAGATACGCAGTATTTT
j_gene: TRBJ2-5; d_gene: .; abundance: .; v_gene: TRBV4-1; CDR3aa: CASSQAGGRRETQYF; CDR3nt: TGCGCCAGCAGCCAAGCCGGGGGCCGGCGAGAGACCCAGTACTTC
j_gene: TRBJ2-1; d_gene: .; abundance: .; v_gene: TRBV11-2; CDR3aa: CASSLARGPSNEQFF; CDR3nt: TGTGCCAGCAGCTTAGCCAGAGGTCCCAGCAATGAGCAGTTCTTC
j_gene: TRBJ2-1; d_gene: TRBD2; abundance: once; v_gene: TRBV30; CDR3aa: CAWSTLAGGPWDEQFF; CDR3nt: TGTGCCTGGAGTACACTAGCGGGAGGGCCGTGGGATGAGCAGTTCTTC
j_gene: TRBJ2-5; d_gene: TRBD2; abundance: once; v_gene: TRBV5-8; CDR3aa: CASSSRDGTSGRPGETQYF; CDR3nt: TGTGCCAGCAGCTCACGCGACGGGACTAGCGGGAGGCCGGGAGAGACCCAGTACTTC
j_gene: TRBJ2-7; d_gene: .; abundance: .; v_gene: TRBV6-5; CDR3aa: CASSSAYYEQYF; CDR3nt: TGTGCCAGCAGCTCGGCCTACTACGAGCAGTACTTC
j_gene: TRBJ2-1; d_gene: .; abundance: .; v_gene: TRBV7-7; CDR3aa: CASSSTGGREQFF; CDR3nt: TGTGCCAGCAGCTCCACCGGTGGAAGAGAGCAGTTCTTC
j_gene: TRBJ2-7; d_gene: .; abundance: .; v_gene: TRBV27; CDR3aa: CASSLGGVPSYEQYF; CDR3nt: TGTGCCAGCAGTTTGGGCGGCGTTCCCTCCTACGAGCAGTACTTC
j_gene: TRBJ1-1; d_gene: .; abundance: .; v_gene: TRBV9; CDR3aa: CASSARIANTEAFF; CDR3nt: TGTGCCAGCAGCGCCCGTATTGCGAACACTGAAGCTTTCTTT
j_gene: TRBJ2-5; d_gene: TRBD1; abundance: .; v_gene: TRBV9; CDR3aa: CASSVRGLTETQYF; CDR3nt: TGTGCCAGCAGCGTAAGGGGGCTAACAGAGACCCAGTACTTC
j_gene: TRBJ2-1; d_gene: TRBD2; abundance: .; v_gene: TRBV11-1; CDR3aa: CASRTSGSYEQFF; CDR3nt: TGTGCCAGCAGAACTAGCGGGAGCTATGAGCAGTTCTTC
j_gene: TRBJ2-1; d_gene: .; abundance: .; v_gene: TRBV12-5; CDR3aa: CASALGLYNEQFF; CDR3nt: TGTGCTAGTGCCCTAGGACTGTACAATGAGCAGTTCTTC
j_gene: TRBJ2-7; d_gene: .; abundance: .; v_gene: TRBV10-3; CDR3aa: CAISESGGQAYEQYF; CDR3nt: TGTGCCATCAGTGAGTCGGGGGGCCAGGCCTACGAGCAGTACTTC
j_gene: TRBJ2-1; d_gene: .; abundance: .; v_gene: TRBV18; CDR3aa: CASSPGTGDEQFF; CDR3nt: TGTGCCAGCTCACCTGGTACGGGGGATGAGCAGTTCTTC
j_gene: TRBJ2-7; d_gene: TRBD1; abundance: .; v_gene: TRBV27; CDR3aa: CASSWLGTGEYEQYF; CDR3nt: TGTGCCAGCAGTTGGCTCGGGACAGGGGAATACGAGCAGTACTTC
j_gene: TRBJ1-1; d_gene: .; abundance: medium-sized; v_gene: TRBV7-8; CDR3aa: CASSPGTENTEAFF; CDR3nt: TGTGCCAGCAGCCCCGGGACGGAGAACACTGAAGCTTTCTTT
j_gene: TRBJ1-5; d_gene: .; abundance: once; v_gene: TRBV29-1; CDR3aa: CSVGESRNQPQHF; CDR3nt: TGCAGCGTTGGGGAGTCGCGCAATCAGCCCCAGCATTTT
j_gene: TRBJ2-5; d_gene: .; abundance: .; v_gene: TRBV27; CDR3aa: CASSALDQETQYF; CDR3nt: TGTGCCAGCAGTGCACTGGACCAAGAGACCCAGTACTTC
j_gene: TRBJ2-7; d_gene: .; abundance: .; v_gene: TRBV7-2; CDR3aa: CASSPGNEQYF; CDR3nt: TGTGCCAGCAGCCCCGGGAACGAGCAGTACTTC
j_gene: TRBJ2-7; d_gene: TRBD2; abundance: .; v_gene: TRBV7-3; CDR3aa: CASSLGLAGEQYF; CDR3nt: TGTGCCAGCAGCTTGGGACTAGCGGGCGAGCAGTACTTC
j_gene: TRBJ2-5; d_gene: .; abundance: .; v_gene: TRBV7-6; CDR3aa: CASSNPDRGETQYF; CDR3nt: TGTGCCAGCAGCAACCCAGACCGTGGAGAGACCCAGTACTTC
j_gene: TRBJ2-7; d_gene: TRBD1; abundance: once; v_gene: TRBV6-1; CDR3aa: CASSEARGTGVSYEQYF; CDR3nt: TGTGCCAGCAGTGAAGCGCGAGGGACAGGGGTTTCCTACGAGCAGTACTTC
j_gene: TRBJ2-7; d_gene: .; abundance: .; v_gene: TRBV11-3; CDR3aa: CASSFGAYEQYF; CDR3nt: TGTGCCAGCAGCTTCGGAGCTTACGAGCAGTACTTC
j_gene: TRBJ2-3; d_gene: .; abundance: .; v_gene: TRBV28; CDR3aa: CASSPLGGPRTDTQYF; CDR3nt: TGTGCCAGCAGTCCTCTCGGAGGGCCGAGGACAGATACGCAGTATTTT
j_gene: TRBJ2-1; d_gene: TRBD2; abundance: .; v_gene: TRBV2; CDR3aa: CASSSGNFYNEQFF; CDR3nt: TGTGCCAGCAGTAGCGGGAATTTCTACAATGAGCAGTTCTTC
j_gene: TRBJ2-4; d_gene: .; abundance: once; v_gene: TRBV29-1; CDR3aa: CSVEGAEVGKNIQYF; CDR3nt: TGCAGCGTTGAAGGCGCGGAGGTCGGCAAAAACATTCAGTACTTC
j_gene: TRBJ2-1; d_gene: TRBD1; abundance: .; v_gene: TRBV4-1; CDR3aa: CASSRGQSSYNEQFF; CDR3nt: TGCGCCAGCAGCCGGGGACAGAGCTCCTACAATGAGCAGTTCTTC
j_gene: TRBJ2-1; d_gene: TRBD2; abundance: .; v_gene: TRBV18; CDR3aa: CASSLAWGGDNEQFF; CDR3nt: TGTGCCAGCTCACTCGCTTGGGGAGGGGACAATGAGCAGTTCTTC
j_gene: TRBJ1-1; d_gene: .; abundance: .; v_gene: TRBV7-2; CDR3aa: CASSLASMNTEAFF; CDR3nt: TGTGCCAGCAGCTTAGCCTCCATGAACACTGAAGCTTTCTTT
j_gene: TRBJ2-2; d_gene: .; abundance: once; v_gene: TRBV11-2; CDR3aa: CASIVVAGGNTGELFF; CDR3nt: TGTGCCAGCATCGTCGTTGCAGGAGGCAACACCGGGGAGCTGTTTTTT
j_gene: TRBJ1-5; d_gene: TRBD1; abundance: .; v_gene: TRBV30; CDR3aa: CAWSLWTGNNQPQHF; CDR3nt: TGTGCCTGGAGTTTATGGACAGGGAACAATCAGCCCCAGCATTTT
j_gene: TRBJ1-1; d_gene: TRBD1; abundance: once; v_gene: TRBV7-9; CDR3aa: CASRERGQVMNTEAFF; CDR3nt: TGTGCCAGCAGGGAGAGGGGACAGGTAATGAACACTGAAGCTTTCTTT
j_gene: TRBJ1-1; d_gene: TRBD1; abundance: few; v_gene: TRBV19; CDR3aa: CASSIPQTGLNTEAFF; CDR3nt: TGTGCCAGTAGTATTCCCCAGACAGGGTTGAACACTGAAGCTTTCTTT
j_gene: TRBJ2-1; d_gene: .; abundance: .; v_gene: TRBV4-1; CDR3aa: CASSPTASYNEQFF; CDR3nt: TGCGCCAGCAGCCCGACAGCGAGTTACAATGAGCAGTTCTTC
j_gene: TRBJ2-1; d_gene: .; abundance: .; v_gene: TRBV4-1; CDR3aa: CASSQALRLGGSEQFF; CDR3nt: TGCGCCAGCAGCCAAGCTCTAAGACTAGGTGGGAGTGAGCAGTTCTTC
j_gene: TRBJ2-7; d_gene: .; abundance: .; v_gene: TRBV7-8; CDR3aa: CASSIGKGTYEQYF; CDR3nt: TGTGCCAGCAGTATAGGAAAGGGGACCTACGAGCAGTACTTC
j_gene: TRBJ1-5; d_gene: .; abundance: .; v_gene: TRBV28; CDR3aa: CASSLLVDQPQHF; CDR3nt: TGTGCCAGCAGTCTCCTCGTGGATCAGCCCCAGCATTTT
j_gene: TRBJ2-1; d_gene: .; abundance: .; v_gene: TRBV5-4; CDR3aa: CASSLAAEQFF; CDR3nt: TGTGCCAGCAGCTTGGCCGCTGAGCAGTTCTTC
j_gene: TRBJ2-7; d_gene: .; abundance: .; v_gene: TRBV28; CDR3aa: CASSGGRSSYEQYF; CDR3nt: TGTGCCAGCAGTGGCGGACGGAGCTCCTACGAGCAGTACTTC
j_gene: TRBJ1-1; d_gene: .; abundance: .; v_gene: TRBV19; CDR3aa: CATGHNMNTEAFF; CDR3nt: TGTGCCACGGGTCACAACATGAACACTGAAGCTTTCTTT